Below are 23 T cell receptor beta chains sequenced from a single sample in a study of T cell responses to AZD1222 COVID-19 vaccine. Assay used: immunoSEQ multiplex PCR; TCRdb lists only in-frame clones, some missing. There are 75,000 to 85,000 clones in the sample; around three quarters occur only once, and 25% to 30% lies in the top ten. The material was peripheral blood, obtained 28 days after the second dose of the MenACWY control vaccine. Source of these receptors: an adult who received the MenACWY meningococcal vaccine as a control.

V gene TRBV4-2 combines with J gene TRBJ1-4, with a weak D call TRBD1 (6 bases). V lost 0 bases and J 8 bases, leaving 19 bases between the germline ends. CDR3 length: 17 amino acids. Germline loops: CDR1 LGHNA, CDR2 YNFKEQ. CDR3 coding DNA: TGTGCCAGCAGCCAAGATCCGATGGGGGGGCGAACGGAAAAACTGTTTTTT. It encodes CASSQDPMGGRTEKLFF.

The rearrangement uses TRBV7-9 and TRBJ1-1, with TRBD1 matching 7 bases. CDR3 length: 19 amino acids. V was clipped by 1 base and J by 8 bases; unmatched bases: 22. Germline V gene sequence: CDR1 SEHNR, CDR2 FQNEAQ (reference sequence). The DNA of the CDR3 is TGTGCCAGCAGCTTAGGTTGGGGAGGGGGCACCCCTCGGGCGATAGAAGCTTTCTTT. Translating gives CASSLGWGGGTPRAIEAFF.

The rearrangement joins TRBV19 to TRBJ1-1, with D perhaps matching TRBD1 (6 bases). CDR1 and CDR2 (germline): LNHDA, SQIVND (reference sequence). CDR3 length: 16 amino acids. Trimming stripped 6 bases from V and 0 bases from J, with 17 bases between. The CDR3 nucleotides are TGTGCCAGTAGCATCCGTCCGGGACAAATGAACACTGAAGCTTTCTTT. It is translated as CASSIRPGQMNTEAFF.

The chain couples TRBV5-6 to TRBJ2-5; D might be TRBD2 (5 bases). CDR1 SGHDT and CDR2 YYEEEE come from the germline V gene. V was pared by 3 bases and J by 0 bases, with 9 bases between. The CDR3 runs 14 residues. The CDR3 DNA reads as TGTGCCAGCAGCTCCGGGATCGACCAAGAGACCCAGTACTTC. Protein product: CASSSGIDQETQYF.

The rearrangement joins TRBV5-1 to TRBJ2-7; 7 bases line up with TRBD2. J lost 2 bases, V lost 3 bases, and 5 bases had no gene match. The CDR3 contains 14 residues. Germline CDR1 SGHRS, CDR2 YFSETQ. The DNA of the CDR3 is TGCGCCAGCAGCTCCCGGGGGGTCCCCTACGAGCAGTACTTC. Translating it yields CASSSRGVPYEQYF. Full variable domain (remainder filled in from reference TRBV5-1 and TRBJ2-7): KAGVTQTPRYLIKTRGQQVTLSCSPISGHRSVSWYQQTPGQGLQFLFEYFSETQRNKGNFPGRFSGRQFSNSRSEMNVSTLELGDSALYLCASSSRGVPYEQYFGPGTRLTVT.

The rearrangement links TRBV19 to TRBJ1-5; no firm D call. V lost 3 bases, J lost 5 bases, and 17 bases lay in between. CDR3 length: 16 amino acids. The germline V gene encodes CDR1 LNHDA and CDR2 SQIVND (reference sequence). As DNA, the CDR3 is TGTGCCAGTAGTATCCAAGGGAGGGTCTTCGATCAGCCCCAGCATTTT. It yields the protein CASSIQGRVFDQPQHF. Supplemented by reference TRBV19 and TRBJ1-5, the full variable domain reads DGGITQSPKYLFRKEGQNVTLSCEQNLNHDAMYWYRQDPGQGLRLIYYSQIVNDFQKGDIAEGYSVSREKKESFPLTVTSAQKNPTAFYLCASSIQGRVFDQPQHFGDGTRLSIL.

The chain combines TRBV5-6 with TRBJ2-6, with D tentatively TRBD1 (5 bases). Between the trimmed V and J ends, which lost 4 bases and 5 bases, there was a span of 10 bases. The CDR3 spans 14 residues. Germline lookup yields CDR1 SGHDT and CDR2 YYEEEE. CDR3 bases: TGTGCCAGCAGCCCGGACAACAGGGCCAACGTCCTGACTTTC. It codes for CASSPDNRANVLTF.

The V call is TRBV7-8, the J call TRBJ2-1; 7 positions match TRBD1. CDR1 is SGHVS, CDR2 FQNEAQ, per germline. V lost 3 bases, J lost 1 base, and 12 bases stayed unmatched. This CDR3 comprises 18 residues. The CDR3 sequence is CASSFSPGGQSSYNEQFF. The CDR3 DNA is TGTGCCAGCAGCTTCTCTCCTGGGGGACAGAGTTCCTACAATGAGCAGTTCTTC. Looking up the rest from reference TRBV7-8 and TRBJ2-1 gives the full variable domain: GAGVSQSPRYKVAKRGQDVALRCDPISGHVSLFWYQQALGQGPEFLTYFQNEAQLDKSGLPSDRFFAERPEGSVSTLKIQRTQQEDSAVYLCASSFSPGGQSSYNEQFFGPGTRLTVL.

The chain links TRBV5-5 to TRBJ2-2; TRBD2 is a possible D gene (5 bases). Germline V lookup: CDR1 SGHKS, CDR2 YYEKEE (reference sequence). The CDR3 is 19 residues long. Deletions cut 2 bases from V and 3 bases from J, with 23 bases between. CDR3 loop: CASSFPTLLVTSDTGELFF. The CDR3 DNA sequence: TGTGCCAGCAGCTTCCCGACCCTACTAGTCACCAGCGACACCGGGGAGCTGTTTTTT.

The chain carries TRBV11-2 and TRBJ2-2, with D perhaps matching TRBD1 (6 bases). Germline V gene sequence: CDR1 SGHAT, CDR2 FQNNGV. V shed 2 bases and J shed 4 bases, with 11 bases lying between them. The CDR3 has 15 residues. Here the CDR3 reads CASSLSGHLTGELFF. The CDR3 nucleotides are TGTGCCAGCAGCTTATCGGGACACCTCACCGGGGAGCTGTTTTTT.

Here the CDR3 reads CASSVRDNPYNEQFF. In nucleotides, the CDR3 is TGTGCCAGCAGCGTCCGGGACAACCCTTACAATGAGCAGTTCTTC. The rearrangement joins TRBV9 to TRBJ2-1; D may be TRBD1 (6 bases). The CDR3 spans 15 residues. The germline CDR1 and CDR2 sequences are SGDLS and YYNGEE. Trimming removed 2 bases from V and 4 bases from J, with 13 bases in between.

This clone was seen a few times. The V gene is TRBV2, the J gene TRBJ2-1; weak D call: TRBD2 (6 bases). The CDR3 contains 15 residues. CDR1 is SNHLY, CDR2 FYNNEI, per germline. Trimming left V 3 bases short and J 7 bases short, with 16 bases between. CDR3 loop: CASSENAGSGNEQFF. The CDR3 region has the DNA TGTGCCAGCAGTGAGAATGCGGGGTCGGGGAATGAGCAGTTCTTC.

This clone has just one count. The chain carries TRBV5-1 and TRBJ1-1; TRBD1 might be the D (5 bases). CDR1 SGHRS and CDR2 YFSETQ come from the germline V gene. This CDR3 region has 15 residues. The V gene lost 0 bases and the J gene lost 1 base, with 10 bases spanning the gap. The CDR3 reads CASSLVGGGNTEAFF. The DNA for the CDR3 is TGCGCCAGCAGCTTGGTAGGTGGGGGGAACACTGAAGCTTTCTTT.

The V gene is TRBV30, the J gene TRBJ1-1; 7 bases fit TRBD1. J lost 1 base, V lost 2 bases, and 4 bases had no gene match. From germline, CDR1 is GTSNPN and CDR2 SVGIG (reference sequence). The CDR3 is 14 residues long. The CDR3 sequence is CAWSLPGGNTEAFF. The CDR3 region has the DNA TGTGCCTGGAGTCTACCAGGGGGGAACACTGAAGCTTTCTTT.

This chain uses TRBV5-1 with TRBJ1-1; no clear D gene. This CDR3 is built from 15 residues. The germline V gene has CDR1 SGHRS and CDR2 YFSETQ. The V end was cut by 4 bases, the J end by 0 bases, with 13 bases between. CDR3 in DNA: TGCGCCAGCAGCCCAACTGCCCGAATGAACACTGAAGCTTTCTTT. Protein: CASSPTARMNTEAFF.

As regards this clone: This likely comes from a read error, as the CDR3 has no conserved phenylalanine or tryptophan at its end. Because the CDR3's place on the DNA is in doubt, the DNA is left out and the CDR3 is given as listed by TCRdb. The chain combines TRBV6-5 with TRBJ1-4. Germline CDR1 is MNHEY and CDR2 is SVGAGI. The CDR3 length equals 10 residues, ends included. CDR3 sequence reads: CASSTTQGTV.

This clone occurred a few times. The rearrangement links TRBV13 to TRBJ1-2; tentatively, D is TRBD1 (5 bases). The CDR3 is 15 residues long. Trimming took 5 bases from V and 0 from J, leaving 13 bases between them. The germline V gene encodes CDR1 PRHDT and CDR2 FYEKMQ (reference sequence). CDR3: CASSIQTGPNYGYTF. CDR3 nucleotide sequence: TGTGCCAGCAGCATTCAGACGGGGCCTAACTATGGCTACACCTTC.

CDR3 DNA: TGTGCCTGGAGTAAACAGGGCGGCTACACCTTC. It yields the protein CAWSKQGGYTF. This chain links TRBV30 with TRBJ1-2, with TRBD1 as a possible D gene (6 bases). Trimming left V 2 bases short and J 8 bases short, with 9 bases between. In germline, CDR1 is GTSNPN, CDR2 SVGIG (reference sequence). The CDR3 sequence is 11 residues long.

The rearrangement links TRBV5-1 to TRBJ2-2, with D uncertain. CDR3 length: 13 residues. V lost 2 bases and J lost 5, with 7 bases in between. From germline, CDR1 is SGHRS and CDR2 YFSETQ. The CDR3 DNA reads as TGCGCCAGCAGCTTCCGGGCGACCGGGGAGCTGTTTTTT. This codes for CASSFRATGELFF.

This chain joins TRBV7-3 and TRBJ2-3, with 8 bases aligning to TRBD2. The CDR3 contains 13 residues. Germline V lookup: CDR1 SGHTA, CDR2 FQGTGA. The trim removed 7 bases at V and 8 bases at J, leaving 8 bases unmatched. The chain's CDR3 is CASNAAGEGTQYF. CDR3 in DNA: TGTGCCAGCAATGCAGCGGGAGAGGGTACGCAGTATTTT.

V and J are TRBV30 and TRBJ2-7; TRBD1 matches 8 bases. V shed 8 bases and J 5 bases; nucleotides not matched to a gene: 11. The CDR3 consists of 13 residues. Looked up from germline, CDR1 is GTSNPN and CDR2 is SVGIG (reference sequence). CDR3 region: CAGNPSDRDEQYF. The CDR3 DNA follows: TGTGCCGGTAATCCCTCGGACAGGGACGAGCAGTACTTC.

The CDR3 loop reads CATKPGQGNIDEQFF. The CDR3 coding sequence is TGTGCCACCAAACCGGGCCAAGGAAACATCGATGAGCAGTTCTTC. V and J are TRBV2 and TRBJ2-1, with D unresolved. The CDR3 extends over 15 amino acids. CDR1 and CDR2 from the germline V gene are SNHLY and FYNNEI. The V end was cut by 10 bases, the J end by 8 bases, with 24 bases between.

The chain combines TRBV2 with TRBJ1-1; a possible D gene is TRBD1 (5 bases). V was pared by 3 bases and J by 6 bases, with 11 bases between. Germline V CDR1 and CDR2: SNHLY, FYNNEI. This CDR3 contains 13 residues. The CDR3 bases are TGTGCCAGCAGTGAGTGGGGGTCCGCTGAAGCTTTCTTT. This encodes CASSEWGSAEAFF.